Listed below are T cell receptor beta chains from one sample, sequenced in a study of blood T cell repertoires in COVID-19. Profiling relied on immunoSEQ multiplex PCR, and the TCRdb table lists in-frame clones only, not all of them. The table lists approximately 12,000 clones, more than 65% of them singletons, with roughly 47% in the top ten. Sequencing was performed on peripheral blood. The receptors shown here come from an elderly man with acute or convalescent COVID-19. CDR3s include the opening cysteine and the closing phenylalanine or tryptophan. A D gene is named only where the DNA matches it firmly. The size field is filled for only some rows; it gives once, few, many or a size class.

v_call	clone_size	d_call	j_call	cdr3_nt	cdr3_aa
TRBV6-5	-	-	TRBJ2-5	TGTGCCACAGAAGGGGTAGGCGAGACCCAGTACTTC	CATEGVGETQYF
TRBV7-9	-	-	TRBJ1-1	TGTGCCAGCAGCTTACCCATAGAGGTTGGAACTGAAGCTTTCTTT	CASSLPIEVGTEAFF
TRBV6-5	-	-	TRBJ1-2	TGTGCCAGCAGTTACCGGCAGCTAGCTAACTATGGCTACACCTTC	CASSYRQLANYGYTF
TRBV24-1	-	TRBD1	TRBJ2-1	TGTGCCACCAGTGCCTCTGGACAGGGGAGGAATGAGCAGTTCTTC	CATSASGQGRNEQFF
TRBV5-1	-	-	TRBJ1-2	TGCGCCAGCAGCTTGGACACCTATGGCTACACCTTC	CASSLDTYGYTF
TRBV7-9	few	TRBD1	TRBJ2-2	TGTGCCAGCCTGTTAGAGGGACAGGGGACCGGGGAGCTGTTTTTT	CASLLEGQGTGELFF
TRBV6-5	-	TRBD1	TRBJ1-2	TGTGCCAGCAGTCGGACAGGGGATAACTATGGCTACACCTTC	CASSRTGDNYGYTF
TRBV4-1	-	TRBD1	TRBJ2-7	TGCGCCAGCAGCTATTCCGGGACAGGGTTCCGCGAGCAGTACTTC	CASSYSGTGFREQYF
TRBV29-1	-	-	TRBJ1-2	TGCAGCGTTGTAGGCCAGGGCTATGGCTACACCTTC	CSVVGQGYGYTF
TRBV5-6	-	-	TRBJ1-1	TGTGCCAGCAGCCCCCGGGGAAGGGAGAACACTGAAGCTTTCTTT	CASSPRGRENTEAFF
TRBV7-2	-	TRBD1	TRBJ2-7	TGTGCCAGCAGCTTAGCGCCGACAGGGTTCGGCGAGCAGTACTTC	CASSLAPTGFGEQYF
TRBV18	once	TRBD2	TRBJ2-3	TGTGCCAGCTCACCGGAGATAGCGGGGGGGCCGACGGATACGCAGTATTTT	CASSPEIAGGPTDTQYF
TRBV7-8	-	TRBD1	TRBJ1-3	TGTGCCAGCAGCAGTATCGGACAGGATCGAAACACCATATATTTT	CASSSIGQDRNTIYF
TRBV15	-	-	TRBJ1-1	TGTGCCACCAGCCCAACTTTCGAGGGAAACGCTGAAGCTTTCTTT	CATSPTFEGNAEAFF
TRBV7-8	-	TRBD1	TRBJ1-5	TGTGCCAGCAGCCGGGACAGGGCTAAGGGCAATCAGCCCCAGCATTTT	CASSRDRAKGNQPQHF
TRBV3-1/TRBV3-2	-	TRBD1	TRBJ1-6	TGTGCCAGCAGCCAAGACGCGGGACAGCGGAATTCACCCCTCCACTTT	CASSQDAGQRNSPLHF
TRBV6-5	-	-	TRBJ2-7	TGTGCCAGCAGTTACGGGGCCCAACTATACGAGCAGTACTTC	CASSYGAQLYEQYF
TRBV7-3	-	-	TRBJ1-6	TGTGCCAGCAGCATAACAGGAGGTGGAAATTCACCCCTCCACTTT	CASSITGGGNSPLHF
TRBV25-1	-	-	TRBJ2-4	TGTGCCAGCAGTCGGTCAGGACTAGCCAAAAACATTCAGTACTTC	CASSRSGLAKNIQYF
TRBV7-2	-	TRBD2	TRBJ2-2	TGTGCCAGCGGGCGGGGGTGGACCGGGGAGCTGTTTTTT	CASGRGWTGELFF
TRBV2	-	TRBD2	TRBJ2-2	TGTGCCAGCAGTTTACTAGCGGGGAACACCGGGGAGCTGTTTTTT	CASSLLAGNTGELFF
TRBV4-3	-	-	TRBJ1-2	TGCGCCAGCAGCCCACAGGGCGCTGCTATCTATGGCTACACCTTC	CASSPQGAAIYGYTF
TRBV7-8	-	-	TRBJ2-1	TGTGCCAGCAGCCCCAGGGGAACCAGGAGGGAGCAGTTCTTC	CASSPRGTRREQFF
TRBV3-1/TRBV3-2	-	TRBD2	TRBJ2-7	TGTGCCAGCAGCCAAGACGGGGGGTCCGACTACGAGCAGTACTTC	CASSQDGGSDYEQYF
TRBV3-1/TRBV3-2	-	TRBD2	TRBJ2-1	TGTGCCAGCAGCCAAGATAGCGGACTAGCGGGGGACGTTTACAATGAGCAGTTCTTC	CASSQDSGLAGDVYNEQFF
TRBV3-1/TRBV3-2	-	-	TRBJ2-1	TGTGCCAGCAGCCAAGATCGGTTTAGTTTAGAGCAGTTCTTC	CASSQDRFSLEQFF
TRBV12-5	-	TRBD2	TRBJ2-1	TGTGCTAGTGGTGTGGGACTAGCGGGGGGCCAACGGTTGAATGAGCAGTTCTTC	CASGVGLAGGQRLNEQFF
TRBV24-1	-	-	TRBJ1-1	TGTGCCACCACTTTGGGGTTGGGACACGATGAAGCTTTCTTT	CATTLGLGHDEAFF